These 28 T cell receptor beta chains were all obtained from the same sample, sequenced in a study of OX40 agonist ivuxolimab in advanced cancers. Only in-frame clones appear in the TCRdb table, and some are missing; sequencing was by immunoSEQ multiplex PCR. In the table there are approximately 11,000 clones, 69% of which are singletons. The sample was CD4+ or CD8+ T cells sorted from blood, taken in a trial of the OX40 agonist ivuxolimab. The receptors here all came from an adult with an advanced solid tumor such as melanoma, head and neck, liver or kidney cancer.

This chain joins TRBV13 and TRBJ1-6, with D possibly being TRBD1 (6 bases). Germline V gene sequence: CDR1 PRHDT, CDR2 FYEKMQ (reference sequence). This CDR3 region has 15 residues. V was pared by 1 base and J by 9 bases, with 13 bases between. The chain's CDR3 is CASSLEGEGSSPLHF. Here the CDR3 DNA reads TGTGCCAGCAGCTTAGAGGGGGAAGGTAGTTCACCCCTCCACTTT.

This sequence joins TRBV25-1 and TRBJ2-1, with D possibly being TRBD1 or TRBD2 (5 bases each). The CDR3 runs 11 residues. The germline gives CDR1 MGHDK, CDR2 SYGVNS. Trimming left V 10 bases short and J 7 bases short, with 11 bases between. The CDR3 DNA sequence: TGTGCCACCCATGGGGGAAATGAGCAGTTCTTC. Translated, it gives CATHGGNEQFF.

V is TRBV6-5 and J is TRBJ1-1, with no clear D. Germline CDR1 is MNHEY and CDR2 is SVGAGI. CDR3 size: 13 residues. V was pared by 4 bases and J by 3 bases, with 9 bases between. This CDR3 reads CASSWRAYTEAFF. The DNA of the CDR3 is TGTGCCAGCAGTTGGAGGGCGTACACTGAAGCTTTCTTT.

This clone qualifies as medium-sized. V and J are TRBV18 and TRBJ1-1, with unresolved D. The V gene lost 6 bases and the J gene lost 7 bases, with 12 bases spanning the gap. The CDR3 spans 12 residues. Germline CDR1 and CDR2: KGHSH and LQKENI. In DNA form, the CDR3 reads TGTGCCAGCTCTCCAGATCCTAATGAAGCTTTCTTT. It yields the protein CASSPDPNEAFF.

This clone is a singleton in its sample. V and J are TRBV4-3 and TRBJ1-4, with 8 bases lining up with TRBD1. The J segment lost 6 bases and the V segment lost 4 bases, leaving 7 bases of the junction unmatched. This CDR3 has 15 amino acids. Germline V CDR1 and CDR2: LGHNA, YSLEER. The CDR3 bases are TGCGCCAGCAGCCGAGCGGACAGGGCAGATGAAAAACTGTTTTTT. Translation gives CASSRADRADEKLFF.

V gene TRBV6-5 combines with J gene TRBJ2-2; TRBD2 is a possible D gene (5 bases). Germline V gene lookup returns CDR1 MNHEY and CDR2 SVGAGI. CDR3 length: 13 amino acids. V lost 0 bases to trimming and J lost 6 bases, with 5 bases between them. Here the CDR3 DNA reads TGTGCCAGCAGTTACTCTAGCGCCGGGGAGCTGTTTTTT. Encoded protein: CASSYSSAGELFF.

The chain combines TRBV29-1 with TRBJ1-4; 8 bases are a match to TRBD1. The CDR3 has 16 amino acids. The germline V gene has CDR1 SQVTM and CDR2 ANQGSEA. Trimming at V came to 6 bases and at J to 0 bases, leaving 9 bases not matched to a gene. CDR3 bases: TGCAGCGTAATGACAGGGGCCCCCCCAACTAATGAAAAACTGTTTTTT. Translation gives CSVMTGAPPTNEKLFF.

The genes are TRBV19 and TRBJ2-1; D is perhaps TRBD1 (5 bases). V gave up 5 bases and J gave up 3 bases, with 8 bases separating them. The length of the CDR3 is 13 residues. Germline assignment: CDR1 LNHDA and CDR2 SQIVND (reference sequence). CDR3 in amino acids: CASSGARYNEQFF. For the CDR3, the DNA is TGTGCCAGTAGTGGGGCACGCTACAATGAGCAGTTCTTC.

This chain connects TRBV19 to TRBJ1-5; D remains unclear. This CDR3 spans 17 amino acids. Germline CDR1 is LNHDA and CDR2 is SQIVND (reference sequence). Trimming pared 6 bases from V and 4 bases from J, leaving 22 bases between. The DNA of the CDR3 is TGTGCCAGTAGCCCCCGAAGCCCTCTTCGGAATAATCAGCCCCAGCATTTT. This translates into CASSPRSPLRNNQPQHF.

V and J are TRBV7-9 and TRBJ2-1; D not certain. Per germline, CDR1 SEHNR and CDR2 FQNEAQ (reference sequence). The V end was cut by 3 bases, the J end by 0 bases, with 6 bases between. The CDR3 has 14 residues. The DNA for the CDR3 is TGTGCCAGCAGCTTTGCGGCCTCCTACAATGAGCAGTTCTTC. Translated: CASSFAASYNEQFF.

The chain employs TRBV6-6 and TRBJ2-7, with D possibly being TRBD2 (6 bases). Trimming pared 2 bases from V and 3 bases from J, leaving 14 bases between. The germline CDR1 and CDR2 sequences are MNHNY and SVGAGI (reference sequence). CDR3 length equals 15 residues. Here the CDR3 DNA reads TGTGCCAGCAGTTACCGGGACTCTCCAGGCTACGAGCAGTACTTC. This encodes CASSYRDSPGYEQYF.

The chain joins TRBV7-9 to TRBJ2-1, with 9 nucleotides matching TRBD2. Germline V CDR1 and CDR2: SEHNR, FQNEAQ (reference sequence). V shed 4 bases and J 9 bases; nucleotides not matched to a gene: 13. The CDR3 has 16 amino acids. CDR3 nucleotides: TGTGCCAGCAGCTCCCCGCTGGCGGGGGGGCCCCTTGAGCAGTTCTTC. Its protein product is CASSSPLAGGPLEQFF.

The DNA of the CDR3 is TGTGCCAGCAGCCTTGCCCCTAGCGGGAGTCTGTACGAGCAGTACTTC. It yields the protein CASSLAPSGSLYEQYF. V usage is TRBV7-6 and J usage is TRBJ2-7, with 10 bases matching TRBD2. From germline, CDR1 is SGHVS and CDR2 FNYEAQ. CDR3 length equals 16 residues. The V and J ends lost 5 bases and 4 bases, in that order; junction bases with no gene match: 11.

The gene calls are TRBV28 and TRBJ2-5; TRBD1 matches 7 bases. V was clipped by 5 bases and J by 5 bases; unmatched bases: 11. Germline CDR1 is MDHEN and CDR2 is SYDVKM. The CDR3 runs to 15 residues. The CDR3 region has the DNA TGTGCCAGCAGTGATAGACAGGGACCTGTCGAGACCCAGTACTTC. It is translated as CASSDRQGPVETQYF.

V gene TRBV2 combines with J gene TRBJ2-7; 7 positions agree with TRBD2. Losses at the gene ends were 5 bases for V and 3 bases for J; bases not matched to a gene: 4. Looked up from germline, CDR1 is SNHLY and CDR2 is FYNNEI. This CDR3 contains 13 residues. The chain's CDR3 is CASSMGGYYEQYF. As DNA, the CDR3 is TGTGCCAGCAGTATGGGGGGGTACTACGAGCAGTACTTC.

The CDR3: CASSTTGASFRAFF. CDR3 nucleotides: TGTGCCAGCAGCACAACAGGGGCCTCCTTTCGGGCTTTCTTT. The V call is TRBV2, the J call TRBJ1-1, with 7 bases identical to TRBD1. V dropped 6 bases and J dropped 11; count of bases not matched to a gene: 15. The CDR3 sequence is 14 residues long. Germline CDR1 reads SNHLY; CDR2 reads FYNNEI.

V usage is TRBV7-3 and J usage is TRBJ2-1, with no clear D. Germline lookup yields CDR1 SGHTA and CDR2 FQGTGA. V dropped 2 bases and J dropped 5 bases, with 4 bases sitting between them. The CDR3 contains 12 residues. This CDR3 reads CASSLVNNEQFF. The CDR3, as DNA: TGTGCCAGCAGCTTAGTAAACAATGAGCAGTTCTTC.

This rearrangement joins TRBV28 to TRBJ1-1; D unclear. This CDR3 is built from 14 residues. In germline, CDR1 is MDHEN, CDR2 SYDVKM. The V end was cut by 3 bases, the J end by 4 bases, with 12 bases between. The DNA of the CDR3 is TGTGCCAGCAGTTTGAGCCCCATTGGCACTGAAGCTTTCTTT. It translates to CASSLSPIGTEAFF. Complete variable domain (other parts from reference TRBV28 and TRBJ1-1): DVKVTQSSRYLVKRTGEKVFLECVQDMDHENMFWYRQDPGLGLRLIYFSYDVKMKEKGDIPEGYSVSREKKERFSLILESASTNQTSMYLCASSLSPIGTEAFFGQGTRLTVV.

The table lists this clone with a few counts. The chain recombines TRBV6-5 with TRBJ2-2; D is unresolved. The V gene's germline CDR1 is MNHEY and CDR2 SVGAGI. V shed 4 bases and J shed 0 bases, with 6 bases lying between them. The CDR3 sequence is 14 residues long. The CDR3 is CASSFLTNTGELFF. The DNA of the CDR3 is TGTGCCAGCAGTTTCCTCACGAACACCGGGGAGCTGTTTTTT.

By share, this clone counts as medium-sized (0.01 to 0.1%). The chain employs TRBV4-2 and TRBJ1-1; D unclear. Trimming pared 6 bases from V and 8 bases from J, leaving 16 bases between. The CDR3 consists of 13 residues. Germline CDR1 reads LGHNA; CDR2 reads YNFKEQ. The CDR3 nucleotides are TGTGCCAGCAGTTTCGGGGTAGGCGAAGAAGCTTTCTTT. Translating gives CASSFGVGEEAFF.

The CDR3 sequence: CATSRDREVYNEQFF. The CDR3 DNA is TGTGCCACCAGCAGAGATCGCGAAGTTTACAATGAGCAGTTCTTC. This rearrangement joins TRBV15 to TRBJ2-1; D gene uncertain. The ends were cut back, 0 bases at V and 4 bases at J, with 10 bases in the middle. The V gene's germline CDR1 is LNHNV and CDR2 YYDKDF (reference sequence). This CDR3 region has 15 residues. Using reference TRBV15 and TRBJ2-1 for the parts outside the CDR3, the full variable domain is DAMVIQNPRYQVTQFGKPVTLSCSQTLNHNVMYWYQQKSSQAPKLLFHYYDKDFNNEADTPDNFQSRRPNTSFCFLDIRSPGLGDTAMYLCATSRDREVYNEQFFGPGTRLTVL.

CDR3 nucleotide sequence: TGCGCCAGCAGCCGATCTTTTGGCTTGGGGCAGCCCCAGCATTTT. Protein: CASSRSFGLGQPQHF. This chain links TRBV4-3 with TRBJ1-5; D gene ambiguous. CDR1 is LGHNA and CDR2 is YSLEER in the germline V gene. The length of the CDR3 is 15 residues. Trimming removed 4 bases at V and 7 bases at J, with 17 bases between.

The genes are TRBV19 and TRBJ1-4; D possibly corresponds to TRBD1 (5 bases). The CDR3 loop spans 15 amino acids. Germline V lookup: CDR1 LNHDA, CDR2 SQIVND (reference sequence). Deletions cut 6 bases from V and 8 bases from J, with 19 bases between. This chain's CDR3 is CASSLFTGFDEKLFF. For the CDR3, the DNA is TGTGCCAGTAGCCTGTTTACAGGCTTCGACGAAAAACTGTTTTTT.

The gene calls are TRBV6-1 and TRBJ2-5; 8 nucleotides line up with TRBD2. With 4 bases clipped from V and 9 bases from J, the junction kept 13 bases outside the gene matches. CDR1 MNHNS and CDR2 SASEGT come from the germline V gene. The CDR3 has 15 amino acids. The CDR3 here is CASSGEAGEGRAQYF. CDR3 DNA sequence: TGTGCCAGCAGTGGAGAAGCGGGGGAGGGAAGGGCCCAGTACTTC.

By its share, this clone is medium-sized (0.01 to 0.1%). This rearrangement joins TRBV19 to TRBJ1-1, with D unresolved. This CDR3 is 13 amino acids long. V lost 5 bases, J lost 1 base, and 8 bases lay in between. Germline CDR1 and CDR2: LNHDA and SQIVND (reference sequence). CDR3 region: CASSLTRNTEAFF. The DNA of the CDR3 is TGTGCCAGTAGTTTAACACGGAACACTGAAGCTTTCTTT.

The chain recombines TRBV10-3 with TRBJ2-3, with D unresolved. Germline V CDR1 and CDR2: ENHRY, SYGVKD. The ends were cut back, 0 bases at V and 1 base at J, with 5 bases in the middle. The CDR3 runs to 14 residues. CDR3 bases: TGTGCCATCAGTGAGTCCGACCGCACAGATACGCAGTATTTT. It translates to CAISESDRTDTQYF.

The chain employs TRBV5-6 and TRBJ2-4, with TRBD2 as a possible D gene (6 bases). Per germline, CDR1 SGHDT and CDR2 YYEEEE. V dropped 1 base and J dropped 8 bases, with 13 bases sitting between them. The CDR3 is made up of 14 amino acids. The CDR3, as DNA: TGTGCCAGCAGCTTGTTCGGGGGTGGACACATTCAGTACTTC. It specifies CASSLFGGGHIQYF.

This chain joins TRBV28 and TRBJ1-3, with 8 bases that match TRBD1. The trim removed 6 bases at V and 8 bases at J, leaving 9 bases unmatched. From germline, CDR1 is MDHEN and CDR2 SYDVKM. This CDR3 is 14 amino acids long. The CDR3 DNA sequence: TGTGCCAGCAGCCGAGGACAGGGTAGGGACACCATATATTTT. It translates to CASSRGQGRDTIYF.